This is a list of T cell receptor beta chains from one sample in a study of T cell clonotyping in hematopoietic cell transplantation. The method was immunoSEQ multiplex PCR; TCRdb's version includes in-frame clones alone and lacks a portion of them. Of about 41,000 clones in the sample, about 85% were seen once. The sequenced sample was peripheral blood mononuclear cells, obtained before stem cell transplant. These receptor sequences come from a man aged 60 to 75 with acute myeloid leukemia. Some clones in this sample may be carry-over from other donors' samples. The CDR3 runs from the conserved cysteine through the conserved F or W. A D gene is named only where the DNA matches it firmly. Clone size is given for some rows only: seen once, a few or many times, or a class if the clone is expanded.

v_call: TRBV6-6; clone_size: .; d_call: .; j_call: TRBJ2-1; cdr3_nt: TGTGCCAGCAGAAGCGGGCCCCTAGATGAGCAGTTCTTC; cdr3_aa: CASRSGPLDEQFF
v_call: TRBV28; clone_size: .; d_call: TRBD1; j_call: TRBJ1-5; cdr3_nt: TGTGCCAGCAGTCGGACAGGGGCCAATCAGCCCCAGCATTTT; cdr3_aa: CASSRTGANQPQHF
v_call: TRBV7-2; clone_size: .; d_call: TRBD2; j_call: TRBJ2-3; cdr3_nt: TGTGCCAGCAGCTCCCGAATAACGGGGGGGCTGGATACGCAGTATTTT; cdr3_aa: CASSSRITGGLDTQYF
v_call: TRBV9; clone_size: .; d_call: .; j_call: TRBJ1-1; cdr3_nt: TGTGCCAGCAGCACCCGCAGCGAGAACACTGAAGCTTTCTTT; cdr3_aa: CASSTRSENTEAFF
v_call: TRBV30; clone_size: .; d_call: .; j_call: TRBJ1-2; cdr3_nt: TGTGCCTGGAGTAACAGGGCGGGCTACACCTTC; cdr3_aa: CAWSNRAGYTF
v_call: TRBV2; clone_size: .; d_call: TRBD1; j_call: TRBJ1-2; cdr3_nt: TGTGCCAGCAGTAAGACGGGACAGGGAGGCGGCTACACCTTC; cdr3_aa: CASSKTGQGGGYTF
v_call: TRBV4-1; clone_size: once; d_call: .; j_call: TRBJ2-5; cdr3_nt: TGCGCCAGCAGCCAAGATGCGAGGGTCAGGGAAGAGACCCAGTACTTC; cdr3_aa: CASSQDARVREETQYF
v_call: TRBV28; clone_size: .; d_call: TRBD1; j_call: TRBJ1-1; cdr3_nt: TGTGCCAGCAGTTTCCCCGGACAGGGCATGAACACTGAAGCTTTCTTT; cdr3_aa: CASSFPGQGMNTEAFF
v_call: TRBV5-4; clone_size: once; d_call: .; j_call: TRBJ2-5; cdr3_nt: TGTGCCAGCAGCAGCAGGACAGTCCAAGAGACCCAGTACTTC; cdr3_aa: CASSSRTVQETQYF
v_call: TRBV6-6; clone_size: .; d_call: .; j_call: TRBJ2-7; cdr3_nt: TGTGCCAGCAGTTACGGAAGAGGAGACTACGAGCAGTACTTC; cdr3_aa: CASSYGRGDYEQYF
v_call: TRBV7-2; clone_size: .; d_call: .; j_call: TRBJ1-2; cdr3_nt: TGTGCCAGCAGTCCTTCGAGAGCTAACTATGGCTACACCTTC; cdr3_aa: CASSPSRANYGYTF
v_call: TRBV19; clone_size: .; d_call: .; j_call: TRBJ2-5; cdr3_nt: TGTGCCAGTAGTATCCCAGCGTACCAAGAGACCCAGTACTTC; cdr3_aa: CASSIPAYQETQYF
v_call: TRBV2; clone_size: .; d_call: .; j_call: TRBJ2-1; cdr3_nt: TGTGCCACCTCAAAGGACAGTTACAATGAGCAGTTCTTC; cdr3_aa: CATSKDSYNEQFF
v_call: TRBV5-4; clone_size: .; d_call: TRBD1; j_call: TRBJ1-5; cdr3_nt: TGTGCCAGCAGCCTGACCCCGGGACAGGGTCAGCCCCAGCATTTT; cdr3_aa: CASSLTPGQGQPQHF
v_call: TRBV2; clone_size: .; d_call: .; j_call: TRBJ1-5; cdr3_nt: TGTGCCAGCTTGCTTGGAAAGGGGGTAAATCAGCCCCAGCATTTT; cdr3_aa: CASLLGKGVNQPQHF
v_call: TRBV5-6; clone_size: .; d_call: .; j_call: TRBJ1-5; cdr3_nt: TGTGCCAGCAGCTTGATGAGTGGTCAGCCCCAGCATTTT; cdr3_aa: CASSLMSGQPQHF
v_call: TRBV29-1; clone_size: medium-sized; d_call: TRBD1; j_call: TRBJ2-7; cdr3_nt: TGCAGCGACCCTAATTACAGGACAGGGGCCTACGAGCAGTACTTC; cdr3_aa: CSDPNYRTGAYEQYF
v_call: TRBV12-5; clone_size: .; d_call: TRBD2; j_call: TRBJ2-2; cdr3_nt: TGTGCTAGTGGTTTGGTTGCAGCGGGGGCCGCTCTGTTTTTT; cdr3_aa: CASGLVAAGAALFF
v_call: TRBV7-2; clone_size: .; d_call: .; j_call: TRBJ2-4; cdr3_nt: TGTGCCAGCAGCTTAGCCGTACAGGGTGTATTGGCCATTCAGTACTTC; cdr3_aa: CASSLAVQGVLAIQYF
v_call: TRBV4-1; clone_size: .; d_call: .; j_call: TRBJ2-7; cdr3_nt: TGCGCCAGCAGCCAAGAAGGCCCGAGACAGTACTACGAGCAGTACTTC; cdr3_aa: CASSQEGPRQYYEQYF
v_call: TRBV30; clone_size: .; d_call: TRBD1; j_call: TRBJ1-5; cdr3_nt: TGTGCCTGGGACAGGGGTCGCAATCAGCCCCAGCATTTT; cdr3_aa: CAWDRGRNQPQHF
v_call: TRBV27; clone_size: .; d_call: .; j_call: TRBJ1-3; cdr3_nt: TGTGCCAGCAGTTTTGGACGTTCTGGAAACACCATATATTTT; cdr3_aa: CASSFGRSGNTIYF
v_call: TRBV4-1; clone_size: .; d_call: .; j_call: TRBJ2-5; cdr3_nt: TGCGCCAGCAGCCAAGCCCCCGCTAGTCGGGAGACCCAGTACTTC; cdr3_aa: CASSQAPASRETQYF
v_call: TRBV5-6; clone_size: .; d_call: TRBD1; j_call: TRBJ1-2; cdr3_nt: TGTGCCAGCAGCATTTATCCCGGGACAGGGTTTTTCTATGGCTACACCTTC; cdr3_aa: CASSIYPGTGFFYGYTF
v_call: TRBV9; clone_size: .; d_call: TRBD1; j_call: TRBJ1-4; cdr3_nt: TGTGCCAGCAGCGTGGGACAGGGGGACACATTTGAAAAACTGTTTTTT; cdr3_aa: CASSVGQGDTFEKLFF
v_call: TRBV7-9; clone_size: .; d_call: TRBD1; j_call: TRBJ1-1; cdr3_nt: TGTGCCAGCAGCCCGCCGGGACAGGGGTTGAACACTGAAGCTTTCTTT; cdr3_aa: CASSPPGQGLNTEAFF
v_call: TRBV6-5; clone_size: .; d_call: .; j_call: TRBJ2-7; cdr3_nt: TGTGCCAGCAGTTCCCCCGACACGGCGGGCTACGAGCAGTACTTC; cdr3_aa: CASSSPDTAGYEQYF
v_call: TRBV7-2; clone_size: once; d_call: .; j_call: TRBJ1-2; cdr3_nt: TGTGCCAGCAGCTTCCCAGGGGTAGTAAGCTACACCTTC; cdr3_aa: CASSFPGVVSYTF
v_call: TRBV2; clone_size: few; d_call: TRBD1; j_call: TRBJ1-3; cdr3_nt: TGTGCCAGCAGCGGTCCCGGGACAGGGACGGGAAACACCATATATTTT; cdr3_aa: CASSGPGTGTGNTIYF
v_call: TRBV10-3; clone_size: .; d_call: .; j_call: TRBJ2-2; cdr3_nt: TGTGCCATCAGCGGACCTTCGGGCGGGGAGCTGTTTTTT; cdr3_aa: CAISGPSGGELFF
v_call: TRBV2; clone_size: .; d_call: .; j_call: TRBJ2-5; cdr3_nt: TGTGCCAGCAGTGAGGGGACCACACCAGTAGAGACCCAGTACTTC; cdr3_aa: CASSEGTTPVETQYF
v_call: TRBV30; clone_size: .; d_call: .; j_call: TRBJ1-5; cdr3_nt: TGTGCCTGGGCTGATTTGGGGAATAGCAATCAGCCCCAGCATTTT; cdr3_aa: CAWADLGNSNQPQHF
v_call: TRBV27; clone_size: .; d_call: .; j_call: TRBJ1-1; cdr3_nt: TGTGCCAGCAGTGTCCCGCCGAACACTGAAGCTTTCTTT; cdr3_aa: CASSVPPNTEAFF
v_call: TRBV5-6; clone_size: .; d_call: .; j_call: TRBJ2-2; cdr3_nt: TGTGCCAGCAGCATCGGACGCAAAGGGGAGCTGTTTTTT; cdr3_aa: CASSIGRKGELFF
v_call: TRBV5-4; clone_size: .; d_call: .; j_call: TRBJ2-1; cdr3_nt: TGTGCCGGAAGGGATTCCTACAATGAGCAGTTCTTC; cdr3_aa: CAGRDSYNEQFF
v_call: TRBV5-4; clone_size: .; d_call: .; j_call: TRBJ2-7; cdr3_nt: TGTGCCAGCAGCTCGGAGGGACTGTCTTCCTACGAGCAGTACTTC; cdr3_aa: CASSSEGLSSYEQYF
v_call: TRBV14; clone_size: .; d_call: TRBD1; j_call: TRBJ2-3; cdr3_nt: TGTGCCAGCAGCCAGAACAGGGGAGATAGGGATACGCAGTATTTT; cdr3_aa: CASSQNRGDRDTQYF
v_call: TRBV10-3; clone_size: .; d_call: .; j_call: TRBJ2-7; cdr3_nt: TGTGCCATCAAAACCCCCGGGACTTCCTACGAGCAGTACTTC; cdr3_aa: CAIKTPGTSYEQYF
v_call: TRBV6-4; clone_size: .; d_call: TRBD2; j_call: TRBJ2-3; cdr3_nt: TGTGCCAGCAGTGACTCAACGCGGGGGGCAGATACGCAGTATTTT; cdr3_aa: CASSDSTRGADTQYF
v_call: TRBV19; clone_size: .; d_call: TRBD2; j_call: TRBJ2-3; cdr3_nt: TGTGCCAGTAGTATAGTCGGGAGCGGGGGCACAGATACGCAGTATTTT; cdr3_aa: CASSIVGSGGTDTQYF
v_call: TRBV19; clone_size: few; d_call: TRBD2; j_call: TRBJ2-2; cdr3_nt: TGTGCCACCTCTCGTGAGCTAGCGGGGAACACCGGGGAGCTGTTTTTT; cdr3_aa: CATSRELAGNTGELFF
v_call: TRBV7-6; clone_size: .; d_call: TRBD2; j_call: TRBJ2-7; cdr3_nt: TGTGCCAGCAGCTCGCCGGGACTAGCGGACTACGAGCAGTACTTC; cdr3_aa: CASSSPGLADYEQYF
v_call: TRBV10-3; clone_size: once; d_call: TRBD2; j_call: TRBJ2-5; cdr3_nt: TGTGCCTCGGAGCGGGGGCAGGGAGAGACCCAGTACTTC; cdr3_aa: CASERGQGETQYF
v_call: TRBV5-1; clone_size: .; d_call: TRBD1; j_call: TRBJ2-3; cdr3_nt: TGCGCCAGCAGCTTAAGGGGGCCAGATACGCAGTATTTT; cdr3_aa: CASSLRGPDTQYF
v_call: TRBV27; clone_size: few; d_call: TRBD1; j_call: TRBJ1-5; cdr3_nt: TGTGCCAGCAGTTCCCTTCTTGGGACAGCGGAAAATCAGCCCCAGCATTTT; cdr3_aa: CASSSLLGTAENQPQHF
v_call: TRBV25-1; clone_size: .; d_call: .; j_call: TRBJ1-1; cdr3_nt: TGTGCCAGCAGGAGAGAGGGGGGAATCCCTGAAGCTTTCTTT; cdr3_aa: CASRREGGIPEAFF
v_call: TRBV6-5; clone_size: .; d_call: TRBD1; j_call: TRBJ1-1; cdr3_nt: TGTGCCAGCAGCCCCGGACAGGGGACGAACACTGAAGCTTTCTTT; cdr3_aa: CASSPGQGTNTEAFF
v_call: TRBV7-6; clone_size: few; d_call: TRBD1; j_call: TRBJ2-7; cdr3_nt: TGTGCCAGCAGCGTGGGACAGTCCTACGAGCAGTACTTC; cdr3_aa: CASSVGQSYEQYF
v_call: TRBV10-3; clone_size: .; d_call: .; j_call: TRBJ2-7; cdr3_nt: TGTGCCGTGCGGACACCGAGCTCCTACGAGCAGTACTTC; cdr3_aa: CAVRTPSSYEQYF
v_call: TRBV5-8; clone_size: .; d_call: .; j_call: TRBJ1-2; cdr3_nt: TGTGCCAGCAGCGTTGGCGGACAACATGGCTACACCTTC; cdr3_aa: CASSVGGQHGYTF
v_call: TRBV7-6; clone_size: .; d_call: .; j_call: TRBJ2-1; cdr3_nt: TGTGCCAGCAGCTTAGCGGGGGTCTCCTACAATGAGCAGTTCTTC; cdr3_aa: CASSLAGVSYNEQFF
v_call: TRBV2; clone_size: few; d_call: TRBD2; j_call: TRBJ2-3; cdr3_nt: TGTGCCAGCATTCCTAGCGGGGGGGCCGCTAAGTATTTT; cdr3_aa: CASIPSGGAAKYF
v_call: TRBV7-2; clone_size: .; d_call: TRBD1; j_call: TRBJ1-2; cdr3_nt: TGTGCCAGCAGCTCCCGACAGGGGCGAGGCTACACCTTC; cdr3_aa: CASSSRQGRGYTF
v_call: TRBV13; clone_size: .; d_call: .; j_call: TRBJ2-7; cdr3_nt: TGTGCCAGCAGCACTGCCTACGAGCAGTACTTC; cdr3_aa: CASSTAYEQYF
v_call: TRBV7-3; clone_size: .; d_call: .; j_call: TRBJ2-5; cdr3_nt: TGTGCCAGCAGCCAAGCTTTGGCACCGGGAGAGACCCAGTACTTC; cdr3_aa: CASSQALAPGETQYF
v_call: TRBV28; clone_size: .; d_call: .; j_call: TRBJ1-5; cdr3_nt: TGTGCCAGCAGTTTCGCAGGGTTCAATCAGCCCCAGCATTTT; cdr3_aa: CASSFAGFNQPQHF
v_call: TRBV6-5; clone_size: .; d_call: TRBD1; j_call: TRBJ1-2; cdr3_nt: TGTGCCAGCAGGCTTACCCGGGACAGGGGTGGCTACACCTTC; cdr3_aa: CASRLTRDRGGYTF